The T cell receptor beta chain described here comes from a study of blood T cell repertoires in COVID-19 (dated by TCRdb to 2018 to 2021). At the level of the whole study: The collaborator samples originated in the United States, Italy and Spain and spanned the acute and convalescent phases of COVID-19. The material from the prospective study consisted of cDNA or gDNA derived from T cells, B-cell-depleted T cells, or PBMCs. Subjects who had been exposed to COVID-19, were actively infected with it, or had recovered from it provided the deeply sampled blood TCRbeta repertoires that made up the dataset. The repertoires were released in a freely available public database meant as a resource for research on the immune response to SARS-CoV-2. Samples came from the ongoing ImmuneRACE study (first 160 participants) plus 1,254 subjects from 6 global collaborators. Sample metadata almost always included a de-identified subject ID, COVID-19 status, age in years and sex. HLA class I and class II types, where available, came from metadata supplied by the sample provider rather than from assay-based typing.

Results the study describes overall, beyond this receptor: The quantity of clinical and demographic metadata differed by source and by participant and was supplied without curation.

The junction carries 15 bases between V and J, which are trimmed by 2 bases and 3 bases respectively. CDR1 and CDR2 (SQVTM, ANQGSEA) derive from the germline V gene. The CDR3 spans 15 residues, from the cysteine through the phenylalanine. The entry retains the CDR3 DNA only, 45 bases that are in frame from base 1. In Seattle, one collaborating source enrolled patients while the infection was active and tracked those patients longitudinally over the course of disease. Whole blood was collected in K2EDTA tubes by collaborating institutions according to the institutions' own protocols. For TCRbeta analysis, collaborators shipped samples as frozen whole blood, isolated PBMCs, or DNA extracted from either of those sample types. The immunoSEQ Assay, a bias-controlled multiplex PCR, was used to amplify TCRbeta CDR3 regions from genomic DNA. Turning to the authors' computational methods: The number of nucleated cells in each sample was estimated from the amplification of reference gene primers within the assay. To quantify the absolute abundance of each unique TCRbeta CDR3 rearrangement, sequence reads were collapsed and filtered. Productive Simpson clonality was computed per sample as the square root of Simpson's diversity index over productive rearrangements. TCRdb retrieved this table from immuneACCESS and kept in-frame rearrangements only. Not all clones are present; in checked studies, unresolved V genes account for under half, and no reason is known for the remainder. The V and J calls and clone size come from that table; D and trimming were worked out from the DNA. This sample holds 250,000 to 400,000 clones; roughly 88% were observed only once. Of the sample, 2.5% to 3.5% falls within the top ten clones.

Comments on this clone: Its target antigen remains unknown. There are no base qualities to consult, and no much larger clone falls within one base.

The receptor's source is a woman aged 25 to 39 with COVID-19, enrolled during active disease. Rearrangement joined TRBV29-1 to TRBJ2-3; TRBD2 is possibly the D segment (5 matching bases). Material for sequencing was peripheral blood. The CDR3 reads CSVEISGDYTDTQYF. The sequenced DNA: TGCAGCGTTGAAATATCTGGAGACTATACAGATACGCAGTATTTT.